This T cell receptor (beta chain) was retrieved from a study of beta chain features in type 1 diabetes. Overall study: Healthy donors resembled patients in age, gender and cell yields. Sorted cells from all samples, numbering roughly 100,000,000, were examined.

Trimming removed 4 bases from V and 10 bases from J; junction bases left unmatched: 9. This CDR3 has 15 amino acids. CDR1 and CDR2 (germline): SGHTA, FQGTGA. One heparinised draw of blood, averaging roughly 0.12 L, came from each donor. TCRB transcripts that were expressed got sequenced, as all of the isolated RNA had been reverse transcribed. Sequencing was performed with immunoSEQ multiplex PCR; in TCRdb, only in-frame clones are kept and a portion is missing. The sample has 130,000 or so clones, about 9.2% seen once. This clone was counted between two and nine times. This receptor was taken from a man between 18 and 29 years old in good health. V and J are TRBV7-3 and TRBJ2-2, with 10 bases that match TRBD1. Sample: central memory CD4+ T cells from blood. In DNA form, the CDR3 reads TGTGCCAGCAGCTCAGGACAGGGGGACCGCGTGGAGCTGTTTTTT. Translation gives CASSSGQGDRVELFF.